This is a list of T cell receptor beta chains from one sample in a study of blood T cell repertoires in COVID-19. The repertoire was sequenced with immunoSEQ multiplex PCR; TCRdb's copy has only in-frame clones and lacks some. The data contain a few hundred thousand clones, about 80% of them seen just once; the ten biggest clones take up roughly 2.3%. The sequenced sample was peripheral blood. Receptors originate from a woman aged 55 to 70 with acute or convalescent COVID-19. The CDR3 runs from the conserved cysteine through the conserved F or W. The D gene is left open where the match is weak. Only part of the rows carry a size: once, few, many, or a class if the clone is expanded.

j_call | clone_size | d_call | v_call | cdr3_aa | cdr3_nt
TRBJ2-1 | . | TRBD2 | TRBV3-1/TRBV3-2 | CASSQERGGTSAFYNEQFF | TGTGCCAGCAGCCAAGAGAGGGGCGGTACTAGCGCTTTCTACAATGAGCAGTTCTTC
TRBJ1-1 | . | TRBD1 | TRBV7-2 | CASSLGQGLNTEAFF | TGTGCCAGCAGCTTAGGACAGGGTTTGAACACTGAAGCTTTCTTT
TRBJ2-2 | . | . | TRBV6-4 | CASSRTAMANTGELFF | TGTGCCAGCAGTAGGACAGCCATGGCGAACACCGGGGAGCTGTTTTTT
TRBJ1-1 | . | . | TRBV3-1/TRBV3-2 | CASSHKQGHTEAFF | TGTGCCAGCAGCCATAAACAGGGCCACACTGAAGCTTTCTTT
TRBJ1-5 | . | . | TRBV7-8 | CASSLAPGDQPQHF | TGTGCCAGCAGCTTAGCTCCAGGGGATCAGCCCCAGCATTTT
TRBJ2-1 | . | . | TRBV5-1 | CASSLGQFYEQFF | TGCGCCAGCAGCTTAGGACAGTTCTATGAGCAGTTCTTC
TRBJ2-7 | few | TRBD1 | TRBV5-1 | CASSLGRDRTDYEQYF | TGCGCCAGCAGCTTGGGGCGGGACAGGACTGACTACGAGCAGTACTTC
TRBJ2-7 | few | . | TRBV30 | CAWSVQTYEQYF | TGTGCCTGGAGTGTACAAACCTACGAGCAGTACTTC
TRBJ2-7 | . | TRBD1 | TRBV5-4 | CASSLGQGSSYEQYF | TGTGCCAGCAGCTTGGGACAGGGGAGCTCCTACGAGCAGTACTTC
TRBJ1-6 | . | . | TRBV6-2/TRBV6-3 | CASSPVGGSGSPLHF | TGTGCCAGCAGTCCCGTCGGTGGTTCAGGTTCACCCCTCCACTTT
TRBJ2-1 | . | TRBD2 | TRBV6-1 | CASSEWAGGEQFF | TGTGCCAGCAGTGAATGGGCGGGGGGGGAGCAGTTCTTC
TRBJ1-2 | . | TRBD1 | TRBV4-2 | CASSRDVGGGYGYTF | TGTGCCAGCAGCCGAGATGTAGGGGGCGGCTATGGCTACACCTTC
TRBJ2-1 | . | . | TRBV11-1 | CASSFRGPSYNEQFF | TGTGCCAGCAGCTTTCGAGGGCCCTCCTACAATGAGCAGTTCTTC
TRBJ2-2 | . | . | TRBV30 | CAWSVGLAGELFF | TGTGCCTGGAGTGTCGGTTTAGCCGGGGAGCTGTTTTTT
TRBJ1-6 | . | . | TRBV28 | CALGAINSPLHF | TGTGCTTTGGGGGCAATTAATTCACCCCTCCACTTT
TRBJ2-3 | . | . | TRBV9 | CASSMYGLSSTDTQYF | TGTGCCAGCAGCATGTACGGACTCTCTAGCACAGATACGCAGTATTTT
TRBJ1-1 | . | . | TRBV14 | CASSTWGGRNTEAFF | TGTGCCAGCAGCACCTGGGGGGGGAGGAACACTGAAGCTTTCTTT
TRBJ2-1 | . | TRBD2 | TRBV7-2 | CASSLVTSSGSYNEQFF | TGTGCCAGCAGCTTAGTTACTTCTAGCGGCTCCTACAATGAGCAGTTCTTC
TRBJ1-1 | . | . | TRBV6-6 | CASRQGVNTEAFF | TGTGCCAGCAGACAAGGGGTAAACACTGAAGCTTTCTTT
TRBJ2-2 | . | TRBD2 | TRBV27 | CASPYRASGAPNGELFF | TGTGCCAGCCCCTACCGGGCTAGCGGGGCCCCTAACGGGGAGCTGTTTTTT
TRBJ1-5 | . | . | TRBV7-8 | CASSLEATARQPQHF | TGTGCCAGCAGCTTAGAAGCGACAGCGAGACAGCCCCAGCATTTT
TRBJ1-5 | . | . | TRBV12-3/TRBV12-4 | CASSWGPETHF | TGTGCCAGCAGTTGGGGCCCAGAAACGCATTTT
TRBJ1-6 | . | TRBD1 | TRBV2 | CASGRGTVRNSPLHF | TGTGCCAGCGGACGTGGGACAGTCCGTAATTCACCCCTCCACTTT
TRBJ2-1 | . | . | TRBV5-4 | CASSRTTDEQFF | TGTGCCAGCAGCCGTACTACCGATGAGCAGTTCTTC
TRBJ1-3 | . | . | TRBV5-1 | CASSLEQATSGNTIYF | TGCGCCAGCAGCTTGGAACAGGCGACCTCTGGAAACACCATATATTTT
TRBJ2-1 | . | . | TRBV5-4 | CASSLEGARGNEQFF | TGTGCCAGCAGCTTGGAGGGGGCGCGGGGCAATGAGCAGTTCTTC
TRBJ2-7 | few | . | TRBV9 | CASSPGVGADSYEQYF | TGTGCCAGCAGCCCCGGAGTAGGGGCGGACTCCTACGAGCAGTACTTC
TRBJ2-7 | . | . | TRBV7-8 | CASSLTGYRYEQYF | TGTGCCAGCAGCTTAACAGGGTATCGGTACGAGCAGTACTTC
TRBJ1-2 | . | TRBD1 | TRBV5-6 | CASSLSGQYGYTF | TGTGCCAGCAGCTTGTCGGGACAGTATGGCTACACCTTC
TRBJ2-3 | . | TRBD2 | TRBV29-1 | CSVAGRGGTDTQYF | TGCAGCGTTGCAGGGCGGGGGGGCACAGATACGCAGTATTTT
TRBJ1-4 | . | . | TRBV4-1 | CASSQDWRAPEREKLFF | TGCGCCAGCAGCCAAGATTGGCGGGCCCCCGAACGGGAAAAACTGTTTTTT